This entry lists 26 T cell receptor beta chains sequenced from one sample in a study of cytomegalovirus exposure and HLA in healthy donors. PCR employed 60 Vbeta and 13 Jbeta primers. TCRdb's table, derived via immunoSEQ multiplex PCR, lists solely in-frame clones and lacks some. The sample includes about 57,000 clones, approximately 79% of them seen just once. The material sequenced was PBMCs. The receptors stem from a woman in her twenties or thirties in good health and CMV-seronegative.

This clone was seen just once. The chain has TRBV2 and TRBJ1-1; D is uncertain. CDR3 length: 14 amino acids. The V and J ends lost 6 bases and 0 bases respectively, with 11 bases between them. The V gene's germline CDR1 is SNHLY and CDR2 FYNNEI. CDR3 nucleotide sequence: TGTGCCAGCAGCCAAGGGAGCCTGAACACTGAAGCTTTCTTT. Its translation: CASSQGSLNTEAFF.

This chain joins TRBV15 and TRBJ2-5; TRBD2 aligns across 13 bases. This CDR3 is built from 16 residues. CDR1 and CDR2 (germline): LNHNV, YYDKDF (reference sequence). V shed 5 bases, J shed 1 base, and the junction held 4 bases outside the gene matches. CDR3 in amino acids: CATSGGTSGVQETQYF. The CDR3 bases are TGTGCCACCAGCGGGGGGACTAGCGGGGTCCAAGAGACCCAGTACTTC.

Details on this clone: Compared with germline, one end of the junction differs, possibly owing to a read error. V and J are TRBV19 and TRBJ2-5, with TRBD1 identical over 7 bases. The J call is in doubt because the DNA end fits TRBJ2-7 better. The CDR3 extends over 13 amino acids. Germline CDR1 is LNHDA and CDR2 is SQIVND (reference sequence). The CDR3 DNA reads TGTGCCAGTAGTATGGGACAGTCCTCCGAGCAGTACTTC. It codes for CASSMGQSSEQYF.

The genes are TRBV18 and TRBJ2-1, with a possible D match to TRBD2 (6 bases). V lost 1 base to trimming and J lost 7 bases, with 11 bases between them. The germline V gene has CDR1 KGHSH and CDR2 LQKENI. The CDR3 length is 14 residues. The CDR3 loop is CASSPQASENEQFF. The DNA of the CDR3 is TGTGCCAGCTCACCACAAGCTAGCGAGAATGAGCAGTTCTTC.

A single count supports this clone. CDR3 protein: CASSIQGAGTEAFF. The CDR3, as DNA: TGTGCCAGTAGTATACAGGGGGCGGGAACTGAAGCTTTCTTT. The rearrangement joins TRBV19 to TRBJ1-1; 8 bases agree with TRBD1. In germline, CDR1 is LNHDA, CDR2 SQIVND (reference sequence). Trimming at V came to 2 bases and at J to 5 bases, leaving 4 bases not matched to a gene. This CDR3 is built from 14 residues.

This clone showed up just a few times. The chain combines TRBV11-2 with TRBJ1-5; D unresolved. Germline V gene sequence: CDR1 SGHAT, CDR2 FQNNGV. CDR3 length equals 13 residues. The V end lost 5 bases, the J end lost 4 bases, and 9 bases lay between the germline ends. The CDR3 DNA sequence: TGTGCCAGCAGCCAGGAGGGTAATCAGCCCCAGCATTTT. The encoded protein is CASSQEGNQPQHF.

In its sample, this clone was seen once. The CDR3 nucleotides are TGCGCCAGCAGCCAAGGTACAGGGACTAATGAAAAACTGTTTTTT. This codes for CASSQGTGTNEKLFF. V is TRBV4-3 and J is TRBJ1-4; D is perhaps TRBD1 (6 bases). Deletions cut 1 base from V and 2 bases from J, with 8 bases between. Germline V gene lookup returns CDR1 LGHNA and CDR2 YSLEER. CDR3 length: 15 residues.

This clone appeared once. The chain joins TRBV4-1 to TRBJ2-1; 7 bases agree with TRBD2. CDR1 is MGHRA, CDR2 YSYEKL, per germline. CDR3 size: 16 residues. J lost 9 bases, V lost 1 base, and 12 bases had no gene match. CDR3: CASSQGVAESGGEQFF. The CDR3 nucleotides read TGCGCCAGCAGCCAAGGGGTAGCGGAATCGGGAGGTGAGCAGTTCTTC.

V is TRBV11-2 and J is TRBJ2-7; 10 nucleotides agree with TRBD1. Germline trimming cut 6 bases from V and 3 bases from J; bases unmatched to any gene: 17. The CDR3 is made up of 18 amino acids. Per germline, CDR1 SGHAT and CDR2 FQNNGV. This CDR3 is CASSRRDRGSGDVYEQYF. Here the CDR3 DNA reads TGTGCCAGCAGTCGCCGGGACAGGGGTTCCGGGGATGTCTACGAGCAGTACTTC.

As DNA, the CDR3 is TGTGCCAGCAGCCACGGGGGGGTTACTGAAGCTTTCTTT. Amino acids: CASSHGGVTEAFF. The chain is built from TRBV5-5 and TRBJ1-1; D possibly corresponds to TRBD1 (5 bases). CDR1 is SGHKS, CDR2 YYEKEE, per germline (reference sequence). V was trimmed by 4 bases and J by 5 bases, leaving 12 bases between them. The length of the CDR3 is 13 residues.

The chain is built from TRBV6-6 and TRBJ1-2; 8 bases match TRBD1. V was pared by 6 bases and J by 0 bases, with 9 bases of the junction left unmatched. CDR3 length: 16 residues. The V gene's germline CDR1 is MNHNY and CDR2 SVGAGI (reference sequence). The CDR3 nucleotides read TGTGCCAGCAGCCCCGGGACAGGCCGAGCTAACTATGGCTACACCTTC. This sequence encodes CASSPGTGRANYGYTF.

The chain joins TRBV5-1 to TRBJ2-1; D not resolved. V lost 1 base and J lost 5, with 7 bases in between. Germline values: CDR1 SGHRS, CDR2 YFSETQ. The CDR3 loop spans 13 amino acids. CDR3 amino acids: CASSLSVNNEQFF. The CDR3 DNA reads as TGCGCCAGCAGCTTGTCCGTTAACAATGAGCAGTTCTTC. Full variable domain (rest looked up from reference TRBV5-1 and TRBJ2-1): KAGVTQTPRYLIKTRGQQVTLSCSPISGHRSVSWYQQTPGQGLQFLFEYFSETQRNKGNFPGRFSGRQFSNSRSEMNVSTLELGDSALYLCASSLSVNNEQFFGPGTRLTVL.

This chain joins TRBV12-5 and TRBJ2-1; TRBD1 agrees at 12 bases. Per the germline V gene, CDR1 is LGHNT and CDR2 is FRNRAP. The CDR3 loop spans 16 amino acids. Losses at the gene ends were 1 base for V and 6 bases for J; bases not matched to a gene: 4. The CDR3 here is CASGLAGTGGFNEQFF. CDR3 nucleotides: TGTGCTAGTGGTTTGGCCGGGACAGGGGGCTTCAATGAGCAGTTCTTC.

J is TRBJ2-7 and V is TRBV29-1, with 8 bases matching TRBD1. The CDR3 runs 14 residues. Per germline, CDR1 SQVTM and CDR2 ANQGSEA. V lost 1 base to trimming and J lost 7 bases; unmatched junction nucleotides: 9. DNA of the CDR3: TGCAGCGTTGAAGGGACAGGGAAATCGGGTGAGCAGTACTTC. Protein: CSVEGTGKSGEQYF.

V gene TRBV5-4 combines with J gene TRBJ1-6, with 7 bases fitting TRBD1. Unmatched junction bases numbered 3, after V lost 4 bases and J lost 11 bases. The CDR3 covers 12 residues. Germline loops: CDR1 SGHNT, CDR2 YYREEE (reference sequence). CDR3 residues: CASSRGTAPLHF. The CDR3 DNA reads TGTGCCAGCAGCCGCGGGACAGCACCCCTCCACTTT.

This rearrangement joins TRBV10-3 to TRBJ2-3; TRBD2 aligns across 7 bases. Trimming at V came to 3 bases and at J to 3 bases, leaving 6 bases not matched to a gene. From germline, CDR1 is ENHRY and CDR2 SYGVKD. The CDR3 loop spans 15 amino acids. The CDR3 nucleotides read TGTGCCATCAGTGACGTACGGGGGGAGACAGATACGCAGTATTTT. Protein: CAISDVRGETDTQYF.

V gene TRBV19 combines with J gene TRBJ1-2; 7 bases agree with TRBD1. In germline, CDR1 is LNHDA, CDR2 SQIVND (reference sequence). The V and J ends lost 6 bases and 3 bases, in that order; junction bases with no gene match: 7. CDR3 length: 14 amino acids. The CDR3 coding sequence is TGTGCCAGTAGGGACAGGCCCTCGGACTATGGCTACACCTTC. This gives the protein CASRDRPSDYGYTF.

This chain connects TRBV4-1 to TRBJ2-3, with D maybe TRBD2 (7 bases). This CDR3 comprises 16 residues. Trimming pared 3 bases from V and 5 bases from J, leaving 18 bases between. The germline V gene has CDR1 MGHRA and CDR2 YSYEKL. CDR3 sequence: CASSQGGAGDGDTQYF. The DNA for the CDR3 is TGCGCCAGCAGCCAGGGGGGGGCGGGGGATGGAGATACGCAGTATTTT.

V usage is TRBV9 and J usage is TRBJ1-3; D call uncertain. TRBJ2-2 explains the end of the DNA better; the J call may be wrong. The CDR3 loop spans 12 amino acids. CDR1 is SGDLS and CDR2 is YYNGEE in the germline V gene. CDR3 loop: CASSWVGGELFF. DNA for the CDR3: TGTGCCAGCAGCTGGGTGGGCGGGGAGCTGTTTTTT.

The count of this clone is one. The V and J genes are TRBV12-5 and TRBJ1-1, with no clear D. This CDR3 has 13 amino acids. V dropped 5 bases and J dropped 3 bases, with 10 bases sitting between them. Germline V gene data show CDR1 as LGHNT and CDR2 as FRNRAP. The DNA for the CDR3 is TGTGCTAGTGGTGTAGCGAAGGACACTGAAGCTTTCTTT. Translation: CASGVAKDTEAFF.

V usage is TRBV7-2 and J usage is TRBJ2-5; 9 nucleotides line up with TRBD2. Germline loops: CDR1 SGHTA, CDR2 FQGNSA. Trimming removed 4 bases from V and 5 bases from J; junction bases left unmatched: 14. The CDR3 consists of 17 residues. The CDR3: CASSSGETSGQRETQYF. DNA for the CDR3: TGTGCCAGCAGCTCCGGGGAGACTAGCGGCCAGCGGGAGACCCAGTACTTC.

This clone was recorded a few times. Here the CDR3 reads CASSTNDGGTDTQYF. The DNA for the CDR3 is TGTGCCAGCAGCACCAATGACGGAGGCACAGATACGCAGTATTTT. The V gene is TRBV7-9, the J gene TRBJ2-3; D ambiguous. The CDR3 is 15 amino acids. The V gene lost 5 bases and the J gene lost 1 base, with 13 bases spanning the gap. CDR1 is SEHNR, CDR2 FQNEAQ, per germline (reference sequence).

The chain links TRBV11-2 to TRBJ2-7; D may be TRBD2 (6 bases). Germline lookup yields CDR1 SGHAT and CDR2 FQNNGV. Trimming shortened V by 5 bases and J by 1 base, and 15 bases separated the two germline ends. This CDR3 contains 15 residues. CDR3: CASSPFLSGSYEQYV. The CDR3 DNA is TGTGCCAGCAGCCCTTTTTTAAGCGGGTCCTACGAGCAGTACGTC.

The chain is built from TRBV7-6 and TRBJ2-2; D might be TRBD2 (6 bases). The CDR3 has 17 residues. Per germline, CDR1 SGHVS and CDR2 FNYEAQ. Trimming shortened V by 5 bases and J by 1 base, and 17 bases separated the two germline ends. In DNA form, the CDR3 reads TGTGCCAGCAGCCAGCGGTTCTGGGGGGAGAACACCGGGGAGCTGTTTTTT. This sequence encodes CASSQRFWGENTGELFF.

The gene calls are TRBV27 and TRBJ1-2; D possibly corresponds to TRBD1 (5 bases). The CDR3 has 14 amino acids. Trimming left V 7 bases short and J 6 bases short, with 18 bases between. Germline values: CDR1 MNHEY, CDR2 SMNVEV (reference sequence). Here the CDR3 reads CASKLKVGEDGYTF. DNA for the CDR3: TGTGCCAGCAAACTCAAGGTAGGGGAGGATGGCTACACCTTC.

The CDR3, as DNA: TGTGCCAGCAGCCAATCCGGGACTAGTATGTATTTT. As protein: CASSQSGTSMYF. The chain combines TRBV14 with TRBJ2-3, with 8 bases lining up with TRBD2. Germline CDR1 is SGHDN and CDR2 is FVKESK. Germline trimming cut 2 bases from V and 14 bases from J; bases unmatched to any gene: 6. The CDR3 totals 12 residues.